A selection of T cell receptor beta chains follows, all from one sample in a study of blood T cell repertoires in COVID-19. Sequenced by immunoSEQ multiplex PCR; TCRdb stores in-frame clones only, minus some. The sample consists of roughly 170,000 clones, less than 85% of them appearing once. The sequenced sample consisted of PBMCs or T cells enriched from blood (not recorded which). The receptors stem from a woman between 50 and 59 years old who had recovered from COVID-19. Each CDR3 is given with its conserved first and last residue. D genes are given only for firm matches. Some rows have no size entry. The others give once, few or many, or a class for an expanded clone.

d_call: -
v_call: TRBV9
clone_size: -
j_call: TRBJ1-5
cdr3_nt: TGTGCCAGCAGCGTAGGTGGGGAGGGGAGTCAGCCCCAGCATTTT
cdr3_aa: CASSVGGEGSQPQHF

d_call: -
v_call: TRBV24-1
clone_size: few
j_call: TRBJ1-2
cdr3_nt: TGTGCCACCAGAGGGGACACAACGAATGGCTACACCTTC
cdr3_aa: CATRGDTTNGYTF

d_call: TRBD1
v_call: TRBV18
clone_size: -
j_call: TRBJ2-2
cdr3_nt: TGTGCCAGCTCATCGCGACAGGGGGACACCGGGGAGCTGTTTTTT
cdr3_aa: CASSSRQGDTGELFF

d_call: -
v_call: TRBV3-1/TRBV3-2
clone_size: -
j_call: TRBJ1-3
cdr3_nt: TGTGCCAGCAGGCGGCGAGGGGGTTCTGGAAACACCATATATTTT
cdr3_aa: CASRRRGGSGNTIYF

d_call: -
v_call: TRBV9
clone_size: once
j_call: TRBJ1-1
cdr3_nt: TGTGCCAGCAGCGCCCGAAATACAGGGAACACTGAAGCTTTCTTT
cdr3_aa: CASSARNTGNTEAFF

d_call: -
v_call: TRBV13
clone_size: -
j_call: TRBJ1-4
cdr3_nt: TGTGCCAGCAGCTTAGGCCCCAATCCCAAACTGTTTTTT
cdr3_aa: CASSLGPNPKLFF

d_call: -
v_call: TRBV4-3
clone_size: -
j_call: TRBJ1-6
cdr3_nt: TGCGCCAGCAGCCAAAAGCGGGAGCAGTTGAATTCACCCCTCCACTTT
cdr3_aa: CASSQKREQLNSPLHF

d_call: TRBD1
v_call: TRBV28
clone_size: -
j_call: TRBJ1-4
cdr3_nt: TGTGCCAGCAGTAAACAGGGGGCCTATGAAAAACTGTTTTTT
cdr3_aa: CASSKQGAYEKLFF

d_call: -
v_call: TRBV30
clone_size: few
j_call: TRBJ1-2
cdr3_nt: TGTGCCTGGAGTTTCATTCACTCGACAGCCGACTATGGCTACACCTTC
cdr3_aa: CAWSFIHSTADYGYTF

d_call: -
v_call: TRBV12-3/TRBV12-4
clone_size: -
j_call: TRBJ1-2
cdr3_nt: TGTGCCAGCAGAAGGTTCGGGGTCTTCTACACCTTC
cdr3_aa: CASRRFGVFYTF

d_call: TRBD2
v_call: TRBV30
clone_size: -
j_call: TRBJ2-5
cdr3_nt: TGTGCCTGGGCGGCCCTAGCGGGAAGAGAGACCCAGTACTTC
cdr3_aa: CAWAALAGRETQYF

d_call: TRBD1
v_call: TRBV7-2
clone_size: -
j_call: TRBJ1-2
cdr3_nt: TGTGCCAGCAGCCCCGACAGGGCGGCTAACTATGGCTACACCTTC
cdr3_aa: CASSPDRAANYGYTF

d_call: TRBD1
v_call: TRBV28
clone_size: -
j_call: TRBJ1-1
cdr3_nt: TGTGCCAGCAGTGCCGTTCCAGGGACAGCGAACACTGAAGCTTTCTTT
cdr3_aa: CASSAVPGTANTEAFF

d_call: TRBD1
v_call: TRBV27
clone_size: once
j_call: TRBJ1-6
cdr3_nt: TGTGCCAGCCACCGGGACAGATATAATTCACCCCTCCACTTT
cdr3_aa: CASHRDRYNSPLHF

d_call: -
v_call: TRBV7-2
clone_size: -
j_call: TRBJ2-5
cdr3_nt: TGTGCCAGCAGCTCCCCCGGGGGGCTAGCGGAAGAGACCCAGTACTTC
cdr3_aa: CASSSPGGLAEETQYF

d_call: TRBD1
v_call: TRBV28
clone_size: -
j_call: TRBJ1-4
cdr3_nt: TGTGCCAGCAGTTCCGGACAGGGTACTGAAAAACTGTTTTTT
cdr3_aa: CASSSGQGTEKLFF

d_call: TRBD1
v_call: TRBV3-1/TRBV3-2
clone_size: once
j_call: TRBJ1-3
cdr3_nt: TGTGCCAGCAGTCAGGACAGGGTTCCGGACACCATATATTTT
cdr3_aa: CASSQDRVPDTIYF

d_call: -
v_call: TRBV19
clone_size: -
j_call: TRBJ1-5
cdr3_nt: TGTGCCAGTAGACCCGGGGGGGGTCGAAGCAATCAGCCCCAGCATTTT
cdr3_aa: CASRPGGGRSNQPQHF

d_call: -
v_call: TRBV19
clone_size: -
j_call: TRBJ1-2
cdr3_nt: TGTGCCAGTGACCAGGAGGACTATGGCTACACCTTC
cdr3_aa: CASDQEDYGYTF

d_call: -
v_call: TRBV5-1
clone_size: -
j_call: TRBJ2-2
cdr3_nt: TGCGCCAGCAGCTTTCCGGGATCTCCGACCGGGGAGCTGTTTTTT
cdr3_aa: CASSFPGSPTGELFF

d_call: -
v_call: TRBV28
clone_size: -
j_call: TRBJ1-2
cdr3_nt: TGTGCCAGCAGTTTACAAGCGGCACCAGCGGGCTACACCTTC
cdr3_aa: CASSLQAAPAGYTF

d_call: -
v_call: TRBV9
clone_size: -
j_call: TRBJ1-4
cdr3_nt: TGTGCCAGCAGCGTAGCAGGGGCGCAGGGAAAACTGTTTTTT
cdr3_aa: CASSVAGAQGKLFF

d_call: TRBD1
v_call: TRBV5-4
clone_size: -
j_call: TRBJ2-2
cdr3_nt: TGTGCCAGCAGCTTGAGGCAGGGGGCTGGGACCGGGGAGCTGTTTTTT
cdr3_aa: CASSLRQGAGTGELFF

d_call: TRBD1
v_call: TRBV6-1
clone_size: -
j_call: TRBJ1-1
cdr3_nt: TGTGCCAGCAGTGAATCGACAGGGTTGAGGGCTTTCTTT
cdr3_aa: CASSESTGLRAFF

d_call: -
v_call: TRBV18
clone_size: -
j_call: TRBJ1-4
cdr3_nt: TGTGCCAGCTCACCAGGACTCAATGAAAAACTGTTTTTT
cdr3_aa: CASSPGLNEKLFF

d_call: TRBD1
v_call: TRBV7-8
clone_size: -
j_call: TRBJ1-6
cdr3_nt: TGTGCCAGCAGTCTACAGGGGGGTAATTCACCCCTCCACTTT
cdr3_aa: CASSLQGGNSPLHF

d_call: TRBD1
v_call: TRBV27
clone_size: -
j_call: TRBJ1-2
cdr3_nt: TGTGCCAGCAGTTTTTCCCCTCAGGGGGCAGACTATGGCTACACCTTC
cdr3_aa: CASSFSPQGADYGYTF

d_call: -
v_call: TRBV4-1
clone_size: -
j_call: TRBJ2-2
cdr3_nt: TGCGCCAGCAGCCAAGGACATACCTCGAACACCGGGGAGCTGTTTTTT
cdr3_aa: CASSQGHTSNTGELFF

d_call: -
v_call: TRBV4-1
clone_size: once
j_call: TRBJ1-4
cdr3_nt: TGCGCCAGCAGCCAAGATGGGGCCCTTTTTAATGAAAAACTGTTTTTT
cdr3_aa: CASSQDGALFNEKLFF

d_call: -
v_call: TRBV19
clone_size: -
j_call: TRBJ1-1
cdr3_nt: TGTGCCAGTAGTCCGGGGACTGAAGCTTTCTTT
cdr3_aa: CASSPGTEAFF

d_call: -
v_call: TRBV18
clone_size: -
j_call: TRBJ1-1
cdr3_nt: TGTGCCAGCTCCCCGGGGACAAACACTGAAGCTTTCTTT
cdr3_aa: CASSPGTNTEAFF

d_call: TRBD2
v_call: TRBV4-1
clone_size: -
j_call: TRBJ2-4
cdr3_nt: TGCGCCAGCAGCCAGGGACTAGCGGGAGTGATCGGCAAAAACATTCAGTACTTC
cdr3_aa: CASSQGLAGVIGKNIQYF

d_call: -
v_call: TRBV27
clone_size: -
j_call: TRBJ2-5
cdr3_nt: TGTGCCAGCAGTTTTGCAGCAGGACTGACACAAGAGACCCAGTACTTC
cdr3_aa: CASSFAAGLTQETQYF

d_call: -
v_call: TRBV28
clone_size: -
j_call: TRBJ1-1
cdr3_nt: TGTGCCAGCAGTTTAGCAGGGCCTGAAGCTTTCTTT
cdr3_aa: CASSLAGPEAFF

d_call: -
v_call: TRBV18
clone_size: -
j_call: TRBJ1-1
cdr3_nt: TGTGCCAGCTCCGACGTGATAAGGGGTTTCTTT
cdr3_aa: CASSDVIRGFF

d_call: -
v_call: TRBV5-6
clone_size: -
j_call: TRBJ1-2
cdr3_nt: TGTGCCAGCAGCCCGGGGGGTGGCTACACCTTC
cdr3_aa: CASSPGGGYTF

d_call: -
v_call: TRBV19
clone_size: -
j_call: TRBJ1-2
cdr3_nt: TGTGCCAGTAGTATCCCCGGACAGCTCTATGGCTACACCTTC
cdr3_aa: CASSIPGQLYGYTF

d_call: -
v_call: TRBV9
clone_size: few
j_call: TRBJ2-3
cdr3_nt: TGTGCCAGCTCTCGGACTGCGGATACAGATACGCAGTATTTT
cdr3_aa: CASSRTADTDTQYF

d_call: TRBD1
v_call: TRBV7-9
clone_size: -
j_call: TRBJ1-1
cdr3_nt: TGTGCCAGCAGGACAGGGGGGACTGAAGCTTTCTTT
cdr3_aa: CASRTGGTEAFF